A selection of T cell receptor beta chains follows, all from one sample in a study of response to subunit inactivated influenza vaccine. TCRdb passed the RT-PCR reads through MiXCR, listing each CDR3 protein once. This repertoire shows 500,000 to 600,000 distinct CDR3 sequences, 10% to 15% found once; its top ten account for roughly 14%. The sample in question was PBMCs from blood, obtained roughly 45 days after vaccination. Receptor source: a man aged 50-60 years who received an inactivated influenza vaccine. The conserved cysteine and the conserved F or W are not part of the CDR3 here. The order of the fields is D gene, V gene, J gene, CDR3 protein. D genes are given only for firm matches.

TRBD2	TRBV5-1	TRBJ2-1	ASSLAVELAGGAV
.	TRBV2	TRBJ2-7	ASSVEGSSYEQY
.	TRBV7-9	TRBJ2-3	ASSLVYGTDTQY
.	TRBV20-1	TRBJ2-7	SAQDRDKGPYEQY
.	TRBV9	TRBJ2-3	ASSVGVSRGGTDTQY
.	TRBV30	TRBJ1-5	AWGTNQPQH
.	TRBV7-8	TRBJ2-2	ASSPQLNTGELF
.	TRBV20-1	TRBJ1-6	SARTSGASSPLH
.	TRBV12-3/TRBV12-4	TRBJ2-7	ASSRPGLSGYEQY
.	TRBV5-1	TRBJ1-1	ASSLSDTEAF
TRBD1	TRBV12-3/TRBV12-4	TRBJ2-1	ASSPTGETRNEQF
.	TRBV6-5	TRBJ2-7	ASSYSRGGNEQY
TRBD2	TRBV4-2	TRBJ2-7	ASSQELAGGLGEQY
.	TRBV6-2/TRBV6-3	.	ASSYTRIYEQF
.	TRBV7-2	TRBJ2-6	ASSLARGAAGLLT
TRBD1	TRBV29-1	TRBJ2-7	SVGWDRVEQY
TRBD1	TRBV5-1	TRBJ1-4	ASSAQGQGTEKLF
TRBD1	TRBV6-1	TRBJ1-1	ASAQDRGRSNTEAF
.	TRBV20-1	TRBJ2-7	SAPSLYEQY
TRBD2	TRBV7-8	TRBJ2-3	ASQPGGRNTDTQY
.	TRBV7-2	TRBJ2-5	ASSLAGGPSRQVETQY
TRBD1	TRBV5-1	TRBJ2-7	ASSTGTGVNEQY
TRBD1	TRBV5-6	TRBJ2-3	ASSVKRTGSRTDTQY
TRBD2	TRBV20-1	TRBJ2-1	SALGTSGRYHEQF
TRBD2	TRBV7-2	TRBJ2-1	ASAGGGNEQF
.	TRBV10-3	TRBJ1-1	AISANNRENTEAF
.	TRBV12-3/TRBV12-4	TRBJ2-5	ASSLTTMGGQY
TRBD1	TRBV5-1	TRBJ2-5	ASSMTGGERETQY
.	TRBV6-1	TRBJ2-7	ASRVRSSSYEQY
TRBD1	TRBV10-3	TRBJ2-2	AIKAGGGTGELF
.	TRBV7-6	TRBJ2-1	ASSLPATGGGYYNEQF
TRBD1	TRBV5-4	TRBJ1-2	ASSMGQGASYGYT